The 20 T cell receptor beta chains reported below all come from one sample, sequenced in a study of cytomegalovirus exposure and HLA in healthy donors. This PCR relied on a set of 60 Vbeta primers and 13 Jbeta primers. Using immunoSEQ multiplex PCR, the repertoire was profiled, and TCRdb retains in-frame clones only, with some absent. The sample lists tens of thousands of clones, about 73% seen once, with approximately 11% in the top ten. Sequencing was performed on PBMCs. The receptors were gathered from a woman aged 25-40 years in good health and CMV-seronegative.

The J gene is TRBJ2-7, the V gene TRBV28; D unresolved. Germline loops: CDR1 MDHEN, CDR2 SYDVKM. V was shortened by 5 bases and J by 2 bases, with 7 bases between the two germline ends. This CDR3 comprises 12 residues. CDR3 in DNA: TGTGCCAGCAGTCTCCGGGCCTACGAGCAGTACTTC. Its translation is CASSLRAYEQYF.

A word on this clone: Other DNA sequences from this sample encode an identical CDR3 as well. The chain employs TRBV14 and TRBJ1-1; D might be TRBD1 (5 bases). The V end lost 1 base, the J end lost 1 base, and 7 bases lay between the germline ends. This CDR3 contains 14 residues. The germline CDR1 and CDR2 sequences are SGHDN and FVKESK. The CDR3 here is CASSQGGGNTEAFF. The CDR3 region has the DNA TGTGCCAGCAGCCAAGGGGGGGGGAACACTGAAGCTTTCTTT.

The chain recombines TRBV9 with TRBJ1-2, with 8 bases matching TRBD1. Germline V CDR1 and CDR2: SGDLS, YYNGEE. The CDR3 is 12 residues long. The CDR3 nucleotides read TGTGCGGGGGGGCAGGGGGCGCCTGGCTACACCTTC. Translating gives CAGGQGAPGYTF.

This clone turned up a few times. The CDR3 end shows no conserved phenylalanine or tryptophan, and so a read error is likely. The limits of the CDR3 on the DNA are not certain, so only TCRdb's listed CDR3 is given. The V and J genes are TRBV2 and TRBJ1-2; the table's TRBD1 call for D was not verified on the DNA. Germline CDR1 SNHLY, CDR2 FYNNEI. Counting both end residues, the CDR3 totals 12 amino acids. CDR3 protein: CASTRQGQGYTV.

This chain uses TRBV28 with TRBJ2-7; possible D gene TRBD1, 6 bases. In germline, CDR1 is MDHEN, CDR2 SYDVKM. V was cut by 6 bases and J by 1 base, with 16 bases left in between. This CDR3 spans 15 amino acids. CDR3 in DNA: TGTGCCAGCAGGGTAGACAGGACCGCTTCCTACGAGCAGTACTTC. Its protein is CASRVDRTASYEQYF.

This chain uses TRBV11-2 with TRBJ1-1, with D maybe TRBD1 (6 bases). The CDR3 loop spans 14 amino acids. The germline gives CDR1 SGHAT, CDR2 FQNNGV. Trimming shortened V by 6 bases and J by 5 bases, and 16 bases separated the two germline ends. Here the CDR3 reads CASSRGQTGTEAFF. The CDR3 DNA is TGTGCCAGCAGTCGTGGACAGACTGGAACTGAAGCTTTCTTT. The complete variable domain, with remaining parts taken from reference TRBV11-2 and TRBJ1-1, reads EAGVAQSPRYKIIEKRQSVAFWCNPISGHATLYWYQQILGQGPKLLIQFQNNGVVDDSQLPKDRFSAERLKGVDSTLKIQPAKLEDSAVYLCASSRGQTGTEAFFGQGTRLTVV.

The chain recombines TRBV28 with TRBJ1-4; 7 bases are a match to TRBD1. The CDR3 is 20 residues long. After removal of 5 bases from V and 0 bases from J, the junction contained 18 bases not matched to a gene. Germline V gene lookup returns CDR1 MDHEN and CDR2 SYDVKM. The CDR3 here is CASSPYSLGGSSSTNEKLFF. The DNA of the CDR3 is TGTGCCAGCAGTCCCTATTCCCTAGGGGGCTCAAGCTCAACTAATGAAAAACTGTTTTTT.

The V call is TRBV5-4, the J call TRBJ1-2; TRBD1 might be the D (6 bases). With 7 bases removed from V and 1 base from J, the gap between germline ends came to 11 bases. Looked up from germline, CDR1 is SGHNT and CDR2 is YYREEE (reference sequence). The CDR3 covers 13 residues. In DNA form, the CDR3 reads TGTGCCAGCGGGACAAACGTTAACTATGGCTACACCTTC. This codes for CASGTNVNYGYTF.

The chain employs TRBV5-1 and TRBJ1-4, with TRBD1 matching 7 bases. The germline gives CDR1 SGHRS, CDR2 YFSETQ. CDR3 length: 13 amino acids. The ends lost 4 bases at V and 5 bases at J; junction bases unmatched: 2. This chain's CDR3 is CASSPTGNEKLFF. For the CDR3, the DNA is TGCGCCAGCAGCCCGACAGGGAATGAAAAACTGTTTTTT.

The V call is TRBV7-3, the J call TRBJ1-1, with 7 bases matching TRBD1. The germline CDR1 and CDR2 sequences are SGHTA and FQGTGA. CDR3 length: 13 amino acids. Trimming removed 7 bases from V and 4 bases from J; junction bases left unmatched: 6. DNA for the CDR3: TGTGCCAGCACCCCGACAGGGCCCACTGAAGCTTTCTTT. The encoded protein is CASTPTGPTEAFF.

This chain links TRBV30 with TRBJ1-5; weak D call: TRBD1 (6 bases). This CDR3 spans 14 amino acids. The ends were cut back, 2 bases at V and 5 bases at J, with 13 bases in the middle. Germline assignment: CDR1 GTSNPN and CDR2 SVGIG (reference sequence). The CDR3 reads CAWSKGTLDQPQHF. In DNA form, the CDR3 reads TGTGCCTGGAGTAAGGGGACATTGGATCAGCCCCAGCATTTT. Supplemented by reference TRBV30 and TRBJ1-5, the full variable domain reads SQTIHQWPATLVQPVGSPLSLECTVEGTSNPNLYWYRQAAGRGLQLLFYSVGIGQISSEVPQNLSASRPQDRQFILSSKKLLLSDSGFYLCAWSKGTLDQPQHFGDGTRLSIL.

This sequence joins TRBV6-5 and TRBJ2-3; TRBD1 matches at 8 bases. Germline V gives CDR1 MNHEY, CDR2 SVGAGI. This CDR3 contains 14 residues. V lost 5 bases to trimming and J lost 4 bases; unmatched junction nucleotides: 5. The CDR3 DNA is TGTGCCAGCAGTCAGGACAGGGTGGCAGATACGCAGTATTTT. Translation: CASSQDRVADTQYF.

The V gene is TRBV27, the J gene TRBJ1-5, with 9 positions matching TRBD1. Germline V gene data show CDR1 as MNHEY and CDR2 as SMNVEV (reference sequence). CDR3 length: 15 amino acids. The V and J ends lost 7 bases and 7 bases, in that order; junction bases with no gene match: 11. The CDR3, as DNA: TGTGCCAGCAAGTCCATCTCGGGACAGGGACAGCCCCAGCATTTT. It is translated as CASKSISGQGQPQHF.

This clone has a single count. The chain employs TRBV19 and TRBJ1-6; TRBD1 is a possible D gene (5 bases). Per the germline V gene, CDR1 is LNHDA and CDR2 is SQIVND (reference sequence). The CDR3 covers 15 residues. V lost 0 bases to trimming and J lost 6 bases, with 9 bases between them. The CDR3 region is CASSIDAGSNSPLHF. CDR3 in DNA: TGTGCCAGTAGTATAGATGCAGGGTCTAATTCACCCCTCCACTTT.

The V gene is TRBV7-8, the J gene TRBJ2-1; tentative D call: TRBD1 (5 bases). Germline V lookup: CDR1 SGHVS, CDR2 FQNEAQ. Trimming shortened V by 1 base and J by 0 bases, and 13 bases separated the two germline ends. The CDR3 is made up of 17 amino acids. The CDR3 DNA reads TGTGCCAGCAGCTTAGATGTGGGGCTCTACTCCTACAATGAGCAGTTCTTC. Encoded protein: CASSLDVGLYSYNEQFF. Full variable domain (rest looked up from reference TRBV7-8 and TRBJ2-1): GAGVSQSPRYKVAKRGQDVALRCDPISGHVSLFWYQQALGQGPEFLTYFQNEAQLDKSGLPSDRFFAERPEGSVSTLKIQRTQQEDSAVYLCASSLDVGLYSYNEQFFGPGTRLTVL.

Regarding this clone: A far larger clone lies a single base away; this is likely a read error. CDR3 in amino acids: CASSLAARVYTGELFF. In DNA form, the CDR3 reads TGTGCCAGCAGCTTAGCGGCACGGGTCTACACCGGGGAGCTGTTTTTT. V is TRBV7-6 and J is TRBJ2-2; D remains ambiguous. This CDR3 is built from 16 residues. The V and J ends lost 0 bases and 3 bases respectively, with 11 bases between them. Germline CDR1 and CDR2: SGHVS and FNYEAQ.

This chain links TRBV25-1 with TRBJ2-7, with TRBD1 matching 7 bases. The CDR3 runs 14 residues. V trimming: 2 bases; J trimming: 3 bases; junction bases outside the gene matches: 4. In germline, CDR1 is MGHDK, CDR2 SYGVNS. The CDR3 sequence: CASSEPGTVYEQYF. As DNA, the CDR3 is TGTGCCAGCAGTGAACCCGGGACAGTCTACGAGCAGTACTTC.

The J gene is TRBJ1-1, the V gene TRBV30; weak D call: TRBD1 (5 bases). Germline V lookup: CDR1 GTSNPN, CDR2 SVGIG (reference sequence). V dropped 0 bases and J dropped 3 bases, with 11 bases sitting between them. The CDR3 has 14 residues. CDR3 protein: CAWSVQAGYTEAFF. Written as DNA, the CDR3 is TGTGCCTGGAGTGTACAGGCAGGGTACACTGAAGCTTTCTTT.

This rearrangement joins TRBV6-5 to TRBJ1-2; D may be TRBD1 (5 bases). The V gene lost 4 bases and the J gene lost 6 bases, with 12 bases spanning the gap. CDR1 is MNHEY and CDR2 is SVGAGI in the germline V gene. This CDR3 has 13 residues. DNA for the CDR3: TGTGCCAGCAGTTTCATCCAGGGTCATGGCTACACCTTC. It yields the protein CASSFIQGHGYTF.

V is TRBV30 and J is TRBJ2-7; 9 bases agree with TRBD2. With 2 bases clipped from V and 5 bases from J, the junction kept 10 bases outside the gene matches. Germline CDR1 reads GTSNPN; CDR2 reads SVGIG (reference sequence). The CDR3 contains 15 residues. The CDR3 DNA follows: TGTGCCTGGAGTCCTCTTGCGGGGGGGCTCCACGAGCAGTACTTC. It translates to CAWSPLAGGLHEQYF.